This entry concerns a single T cell receptor beta chain. Adults between roughly 18 and 89 years of age took part from 20 to 25 US areas. Cohort placement rested on clinical history that participants reported themselves. This record comes from a study of blood T cell repertoires in COVID-19. Authors' processing steps: Estimated nucleated cell counts came from reference gene primer amplification. Generated by immunoSEQ multiplex PCR, the TCRdb table keeps only in-frame clones and is missing some. V, J and clone size derive from that table, while D and trimming were established from the DNA sequence. The sample carries 150,000 to 200,000 clones, roughly 86% recorded once. The sequenced sample consisted of PBMCs or T cells enriched from blood (not recorded which). The receptor's source is a woman aged 40 to 49 in a cohort exposed to, infected with or recovered from COVID-19 (not recorded which).

The DNA for the CDR3 is TGTGCCAGCAGCTTAGCGTGGGGCCAACTCTGGCCCCAGCATTTT. Translated, it gives CASSLAWGQLWPQHF. V gene TRBV7-2 combines with J gene TRBJ1-5; maybe TRBD1 (5 bases). The CDR3 is made up of 15 amino acids. The germline V gene encodes CDR1 SGHTA and CDR2 FQGNSA. Trimming removed 0 bases at V and 9 bases at J, with 15 bases between. The full variable domain, its missing parts supplied by reference TRBV7-2 and TRBJ1-5, is GAGVSQSPSNKVTEKGKDVELRCDPISGHTALYWYRQSLGQGLEFLIYFQGNSAPDKSGLPSDRFSAERTGGSVSTLTIQRTQQEDSAVYLCASSLAWGQLWPQHFGDGTRLSIL.